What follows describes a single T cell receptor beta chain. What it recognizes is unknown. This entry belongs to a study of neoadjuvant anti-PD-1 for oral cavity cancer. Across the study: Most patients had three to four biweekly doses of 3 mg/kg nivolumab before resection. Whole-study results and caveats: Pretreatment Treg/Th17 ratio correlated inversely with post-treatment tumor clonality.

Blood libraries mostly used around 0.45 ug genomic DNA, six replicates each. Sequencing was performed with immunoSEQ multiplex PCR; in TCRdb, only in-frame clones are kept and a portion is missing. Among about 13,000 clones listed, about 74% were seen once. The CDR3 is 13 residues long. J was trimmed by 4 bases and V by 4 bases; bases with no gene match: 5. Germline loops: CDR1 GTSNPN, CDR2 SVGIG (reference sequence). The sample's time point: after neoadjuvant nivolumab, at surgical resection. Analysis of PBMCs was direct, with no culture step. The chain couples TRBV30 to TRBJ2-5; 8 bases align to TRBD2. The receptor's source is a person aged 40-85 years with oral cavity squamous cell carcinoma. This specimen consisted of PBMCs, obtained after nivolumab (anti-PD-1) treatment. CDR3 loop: CAWTRLAGETQYF. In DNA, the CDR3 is TGTGCCTGGACCCGGCTAGCGGGAGAGACCCAGTACTTC.